Listed below are T cell receptor beta chains from one sample, sequenced in a study of cytomegalovirus exposure and HLA in healthy donors. The repertoire was sequenced with immunoSEQ multiplex PCR; TCRdb's copy has only in-frame clones and lacks some. Here the sample spans 200,000 to 250,000 clones, under 80% being singletons. Sequencing input: PBMCs. The receptors here all came from a girl aged 2-10 years in good health and CMV-seronegative. CDR3s include the opening cysteine and the closing phenylalanine or tryptophan. The order of the fields is CDR3 protein, V gene, J gene, CDR3 length.

CATSRDEFLRGSQAFF	TRBV15	TRBJ1-1	16
CASSSDWFGKNIQYF	TRBV5-1	TRBJ2-4	15
CASRRSGLAGATAKNIQYF	TRBV19	TRBJ2-4	19
CSVAQAGGTEQYF	TRBV29-1	TRBJ2-7	13
CASRIQVTGELFF	TRBV6-6	TRBJ2-2	13
CASSLAQQETQYF	TRBV9	TRBJ2-5	13
CASSLGPPGKAYEQYF	TRBV5-1	TRBJ2-7	16
CASRDSGSEAFF	TRBV19	TRBJ1-1	12
CASSQDLGREQYF	TRBV4-2	TRBJ2-7	13
CASRAGIAYNEQFF	TRBV7-9	TRBJ2-1	14
CASSSQGLVDEQFF	TRBV5-4	TRBJ2-1	14
CASSLAGVGNEQFF	TRBV27	TRBJ2-1	14
CSSSSSAGGYSYEQYF	TRBV7-9	TRBJ2-7	16
CASSEYWEGAVPGELFF	TRBV25-1	TRBJ2-2	17
CASSQVAGEDEQYF	TRBV4-2	TRBJ2-7	14